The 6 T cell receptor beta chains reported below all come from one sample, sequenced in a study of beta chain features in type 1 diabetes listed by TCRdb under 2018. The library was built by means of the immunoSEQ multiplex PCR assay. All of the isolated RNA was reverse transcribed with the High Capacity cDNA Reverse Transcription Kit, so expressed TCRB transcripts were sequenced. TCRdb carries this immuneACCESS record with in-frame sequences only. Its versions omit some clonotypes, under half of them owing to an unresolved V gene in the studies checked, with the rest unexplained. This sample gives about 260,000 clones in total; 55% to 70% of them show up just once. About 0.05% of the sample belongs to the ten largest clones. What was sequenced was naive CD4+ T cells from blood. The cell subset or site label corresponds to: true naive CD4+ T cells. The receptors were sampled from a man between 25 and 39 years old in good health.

The CDR3 sequence: CASSQPGTSGYEQYF. For the CDR3, the DNA is TGTGCCAGCAGCCAGCCCGGGACTAGCGGCTACGAGCAGTACTTC. The chain couples TRBV4-2 to TRBJ2-7; 11 positions match TRBD2. J was trimmed by 3 bases and V by 3 bases; bases with no gene match: 4. CDR3 size: 15 residues. From germline, CDR1 is LGHNA and CDR2 YNFKEQ.

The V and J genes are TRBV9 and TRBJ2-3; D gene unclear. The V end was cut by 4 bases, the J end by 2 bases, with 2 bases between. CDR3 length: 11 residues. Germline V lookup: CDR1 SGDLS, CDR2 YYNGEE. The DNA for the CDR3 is TGTGCCAGCAGCAACACAGATACGCAGTATTTT. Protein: CASSNTDTQYF.

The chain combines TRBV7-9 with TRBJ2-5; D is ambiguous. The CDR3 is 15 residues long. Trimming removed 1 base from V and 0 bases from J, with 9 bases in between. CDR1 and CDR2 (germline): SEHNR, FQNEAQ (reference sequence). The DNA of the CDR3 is TGTGCCAGCAGCTTAGACGGTTTGGACCAAGAGACCCAGTACTTC. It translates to CASSLDGLDQETQYF.

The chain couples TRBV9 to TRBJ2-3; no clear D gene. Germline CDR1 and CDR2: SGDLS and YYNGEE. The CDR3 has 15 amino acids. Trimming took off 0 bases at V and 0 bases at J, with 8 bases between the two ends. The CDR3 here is CASSVGPASTDTQYF. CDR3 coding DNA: TGTGCCAGCAGCGTAGGCCCGGCTAGCACAGATACGCAGTATTTT.

The CDR3 spells CSARGAGDEKLFF. The CDR3 nucleotides are TGCAGCGCTCGGGGCGCCGGGGATGAAAAACTGTTTTTT. The rearrangement uses TRBV29-1 and TRBJ1-4; tentatively, D is TRBD1 (5 bases). Trimming took 7 bases from V and 6 from J, leaving 15 bases between them. CDR1 SQVTM and CDR2 ANQGSEA come from the germline V gene. CDR3 size: 13 residues.

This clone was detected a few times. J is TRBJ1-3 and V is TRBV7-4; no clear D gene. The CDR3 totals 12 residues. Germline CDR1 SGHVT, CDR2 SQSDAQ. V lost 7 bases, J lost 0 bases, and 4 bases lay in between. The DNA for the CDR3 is TGTGCCAGCACTCTCTCTGGAAACACCATATATTTT. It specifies CASTLSGNTIYF.